These 11 T cell receptor beta chains came from one sample sequenced in a study of Graves' ophthalmopathy and Graves' hyperthyroidism. The authors amplified TCR beta CDR3 regions from RNA transcripts. After a first-round RT-PCR with HTBI primers, a second-round multiplex PCR was run. TCRdb redid the calling of the multiplex PCR reads with MiXCR, one entry per CDR3 protein. The sample yields around 590,000 distinct CDR3 sequences, 35% to 40% seen once. Sequenced material: peripheral blood or thyroid tissue (not recorded which). The receptors derive from an adult man with Graves' hyperthyroidism.

A word on this clonotype: A much larger clone is a single base away; this may be a read error. This sequence joins TRBV6-2 or TRBV6-3 and TRBJ1-1, with D hard to call. CDR3 length equals 11 residues. The V and J ends lost 5 bases and 10 bases respectively, with 11 bases between them. Germline V gives CDR1 MNHEY, CDR2 SVGEGT. The CDR3: CASSPGGGAFF. CDR3 sequence (DNA): TGTGCCAGCAGTCCCGGCGGTGGAGCTTTCTTT.

The chain couples TRBV24-1 to TRBJ2-2; D ambiguous. The CDR3 is 16 residues long. CDR1 and CDR2 (germline): KGHDR, SFDVKD. The ends were cut back, 1 base at V and 0 bases at J, with 8 bases in the middle. This CDR3 reads CATSDLVGTNTGELFF. The CDR3 DNA follows: TGTGCCACCAGTGATTTAGTAGGGACGAACACCGGGGAGCTGTTTTTT.

This chain connects TRBV7-3 to TRBJ2-2; tentatively, D is TRBD2 (6 bases). CDR3 size: 18 residues. CDR1 and CDR2 from the germline V gene are SGHTA and FQGTGA. The V and J ends lost 5 bases and 4 bases respectively, with 23 bases between them. The chain's CDR3 is CASSQDVRGRVGTGELFF. DNA for the CDR3: TGTGCCAGCAGCCAAGACGTGCGGGGAAGGGTCGGCACCGGGGAGCTGTTTTTT.

The chain links TRBV10-1 to TRBJ2-1, with TRBD2 matching over 9 bases. The V gene's germline CDR1 is WNHNN and CDR2 SYGVQD (reference sequence). The CDR3 consists of 16 residues. Losses at the gene ends were 0 bases for V and 3 bases for J; bases not matched to a gene: 3. CDR3 sequence: CASSESRTSDYNEQFF. In DNA, the CDR3 is TGCGCCAGCAGTGAGTCGAGGACTAGCGACTACAATGAGCAGTTCTTC.

The chain recombines TRBV2 with TRBJ1-1; 8 nucleotides agree with TRBD1. There are 15 residues in the CDR3. Losses at the gene ends were 2 bases for V and 3 bases for J; bases not matched to a gene: 5. Germline loops: CDR1 SNHLY, CDR2 FYNNEI. In DNA form, the CDR3 reads TGTGCCAGCAGTGAATTGGGACAGGCCGACACTGAAGCTTTCTTT. Encoded protein: CASSELGQADTEAFF.

There are a few counts of this clonotype. The V and J genes are TRBV7-8 and TRBJ1-4; 7 nucleotides agree with TRBD1. The germline V gene encodes CDR1 SGHVS and CDR2 FQNEAQ. The CDR3 is made up of 15 amino acids. Trimming cost V 4 bases and J 6 bases; bases outside gene matches: 8. The CDR3 spells CASSSSGTEDEKLFF. The DNA for the CDR3 is TGTGCCAGCAGCTCATCCGGGACAGAAGATGAAAAACTGTTTTTT.

On this clonotype: Because the CDR3's place on the DNA is in doubt, the DNA is left out and the CDR3 is given as listed by TCRdb. The chain recombines TRBV29-1 with TRBJ2-7; no check of the table's D call, TRBD1, against the DNA was made. Counting both end residues, the CDR3 totals 14 amino acids. The germline gives CDR1 SQVTM, CDR2 ANQGSEA. The CDR3 protein is CSVGTGANTGELYF.

This clonotype was counted ten times or more. Germline is not matched at one junction end, which may reflect a read error. The genes are TRBV5-1 and TRBJ1-2, with unresolved D. Germline lookup yields CDR1 SGHRS and CDR2 YFSETQ. This CDR3 has 13 amino acids. CDR3 sequence: CASSLGANYGYTF. Here the CDR3 DNA reads TGTGCCAGCAGTTTAGGAGCTAACTATGGCTACACCTTC.

This clonotype was seen repeatedly, ten times or more. The chain links TRBV9 to TRBJ2-2; 8 bases match TRBD1. The CDR3 sequence is 17 residues long. Germline values: CDR1 SGDLS, CDR2 YYNGEE. V lost 4 bases, J lost 1 base, and 9 bases stayed unmatched. The chain's CDR3 is CASSLRWTGRNTGELFF. CDR3 in DNA: TGTGCCAGCAGCTTACGATGGACAGGGAGGAACACCGGGGAGCTGTTTTTT. The full variable domain, in which reference TRBV9 and TRBJ2-2 provide the parts outside the CDR3, is DSGVTQTPKHLITATGQRVTLRCSPRSGDLSVYWYQQSLDQGLQFLIQYYNGEERAKGNILERFSAQQFPDLHSELNLSSLELGDSALYFCASSLRWTGRNTGELFFGEGSRLTVL.

The rearrangement links TRBV6-1 to TRBJ1-2; D is undetermined. Looked up from germline, CDR1 is MNHNS and CDR2 is SASEGT. This CDR3 comprises 14 residues. Trimming left V 8 bases short and J 8 bases short, with 21 bases between. The DNA for the CDR3 is TGTGCCAGCTTAACAGTGGGATCCGTAAGCGGCTACACCTTC. Protein sequence: CASLTVGSVSGYTF.

This clonotype was seen a handful of times. The chain uses TRBV4-1 and TRBJ1-3; D ambiguous. Between the trimmed V and J ends, which lost 0 bases and 5 bases, there was a span of 2 bases. This CDR3 is 12 amino acids long. Germline V gene lookup returns CDR1 MGHRA and CDR2 YSYEKL. The CDR3 region is CASSQERNTIYF. DNA for the CDR3: TGCGCCAGCAGCCAAGAAAGAAACACCATATATTTT.